The entry that follows covers one T cell receptor beta chain sequence. Its antigen specificity is not known. Base qualities are missing; no much larger clone stands one base away. Samples from volunteer blood donors who had recovered from COVID-19 were contributed by a second Seattle source. The collaborating institutions used their own protocols to collect whole blood in K2EDTA tubes. Collaborator samples were shipped for TCRbeta analysis as frozen whole blood, isolated PBMCs, or DNA extracted from either sample type. Taken from the germline V gene, the CDR1 and CDR2 loops are SGHRS and YFSETQ. The V and J ends are trimmed by 1 base and 1 base, leaving 6 bases between them. Counted from cysteine to phenylalanine, this CDR3 has 14 amino acids. The read is trimmed to its CDR3 DNA, 42 bases read in frame from base 1. TCRbeta CDR3 regions were amplified from genomic DNA using the immunoSEQ Assay, a bias-controlled multiplex PCR. The authors' pipeline ran thus. Nucleated cell counts per sample were estimated from amplification of reference gene primers within the assay. To quantify the absolute abundance of each unique TCRbeta CDR3 rearrangement, sequence reads were collapsed and filtered. For each sample, productive Simpson clonality was calculated as the square root of Simpson's diversity index over productive rearrangements. TCRdb stores this immuneACCESS table with in-frame sequences only. Part of the clones is absent; in the studies checked, under half of the shortfall reflects unresolved V genes, and no reason is known for the rest. V and J calls plus clone size are reproduced from that table; the DNA served to infer D and trimming. This sample comprises over 200,000 clones, approximately 87% of them detected only once. Together, the top ten hold about 6.2% of the sample.

The data were obtained in a study of blood T cell repertoires in COVID-19 (TCRdb year 2020). For the study in its entirety: Samples from collaborators originated in the United States, Italy and Spain and spanned both the acute and convalescent phases of COVID-19. The prospective study material was composed of cDNA or gDNA derived from T cells, B-cell-depleted T cells, or PBMCs. Deeply sampled blood TCRbeta repertoires from subjects exposed to, actively infected with, or recovered from COVID-19 were included in the dataset. A freely available public database, intended as a resource for researchers studying the immune response to SARS-CoV-2, is where the repertoires were released. Samples came from the ongoing ImmuneRACE study (first 160 participants) plus 1,254 subjects from 6 global collaborators. Nearly every sample came with metadata listing a de-identified subject ID, COVID-19 status, age in years and sex. Where available, HLA class I and class II types were taken from metadata supplied by the sample provider and were not determined by assay-based typing.

Study-wide conclusions, independent of this receptor: How much clinical and demographic metadata was included differed by source and by participant, and the metadata was provided uncurated.

The receptor chain draws on TRBV5-1 and TRBJ2-1; no D segment can be confidently identified. Sequencing was performed on peripheral blood. This sequence originates from a man aged 60 to 75 who had recovered from COVID-19. The DNA reads TGCGCCAGCAGCTTGATAGAATCCTACAATGAGCAGTTCTTC. Its protein product is CASSLIESYNEQFF.